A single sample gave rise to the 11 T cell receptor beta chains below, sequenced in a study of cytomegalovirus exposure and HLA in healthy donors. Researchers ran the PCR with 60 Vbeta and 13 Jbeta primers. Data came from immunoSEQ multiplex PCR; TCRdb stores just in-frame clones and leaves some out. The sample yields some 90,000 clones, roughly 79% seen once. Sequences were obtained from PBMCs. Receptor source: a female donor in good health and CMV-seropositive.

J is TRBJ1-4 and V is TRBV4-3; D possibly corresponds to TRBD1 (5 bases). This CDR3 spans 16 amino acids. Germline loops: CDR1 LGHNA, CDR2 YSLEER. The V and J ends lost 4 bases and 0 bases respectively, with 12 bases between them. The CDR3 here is CASSRETDPTNEKLFF. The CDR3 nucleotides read TGCGCCAGCAGCCGAGAGACAGATCCAACTAATGAAAAACTGTTTTTT.

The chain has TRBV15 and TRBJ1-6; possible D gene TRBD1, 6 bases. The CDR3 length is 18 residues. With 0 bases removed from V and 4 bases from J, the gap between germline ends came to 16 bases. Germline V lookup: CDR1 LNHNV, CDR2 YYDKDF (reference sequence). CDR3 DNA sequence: TGTGCCACCAGCAGAGATCTGATCCAGGGGAGATATAATTCACCCCTCCACTTT. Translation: CATSRDLIQGRYNSPLHF.

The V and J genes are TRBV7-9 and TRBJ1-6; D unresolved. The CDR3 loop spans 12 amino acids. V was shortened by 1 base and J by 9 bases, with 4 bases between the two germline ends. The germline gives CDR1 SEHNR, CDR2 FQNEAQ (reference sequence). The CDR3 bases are TGTGCCAGCAGCTTAGTAGCTTCACCCCTCCACTTT. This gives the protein CASSLVASPLHF.

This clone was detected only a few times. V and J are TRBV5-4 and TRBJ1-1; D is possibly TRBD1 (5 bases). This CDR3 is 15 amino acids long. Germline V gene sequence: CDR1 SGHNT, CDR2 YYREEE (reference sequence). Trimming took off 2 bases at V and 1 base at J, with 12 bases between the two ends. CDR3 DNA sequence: TGTGCCAGCAGCTTCCGACAGCCGCCGAACACTGAAGCTTTCTTT. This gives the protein CASSFRQPPNTEAFF.

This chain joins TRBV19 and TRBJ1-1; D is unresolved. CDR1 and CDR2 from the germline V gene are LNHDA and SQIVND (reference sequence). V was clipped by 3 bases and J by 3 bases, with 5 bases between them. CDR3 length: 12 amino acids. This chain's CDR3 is CASSMSYTEAFF. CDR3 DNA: TGTGCCAGTAGTATGAGCTACACTGAAGCTTTCTTT.

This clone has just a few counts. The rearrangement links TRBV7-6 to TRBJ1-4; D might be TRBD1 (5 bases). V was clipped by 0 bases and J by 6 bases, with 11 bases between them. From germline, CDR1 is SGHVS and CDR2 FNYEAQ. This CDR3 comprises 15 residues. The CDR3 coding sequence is TGTGCCAGCAGCTTAGCCGGGACTGAAGATGAAAAACTGTTTTTT. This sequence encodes CASSLAGTEDEKLFF.

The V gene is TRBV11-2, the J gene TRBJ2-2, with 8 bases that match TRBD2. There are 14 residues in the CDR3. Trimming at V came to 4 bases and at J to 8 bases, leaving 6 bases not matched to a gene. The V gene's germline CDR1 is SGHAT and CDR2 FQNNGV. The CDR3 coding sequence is TGTGCCAGCAGCTCCAGACTAGCGATGGGGGAGCTGTTTTTT. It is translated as CASSSRLAMGELFF.

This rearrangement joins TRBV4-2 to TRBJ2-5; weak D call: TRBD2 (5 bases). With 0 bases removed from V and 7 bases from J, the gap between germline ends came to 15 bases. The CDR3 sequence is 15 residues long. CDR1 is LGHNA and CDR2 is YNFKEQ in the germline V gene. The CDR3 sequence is CASSQDEGGLGTQYF. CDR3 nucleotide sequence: TGTGCCAGCAGCCAAGATGAAGGAGGTCTGGGGACCCAGTACTTC.

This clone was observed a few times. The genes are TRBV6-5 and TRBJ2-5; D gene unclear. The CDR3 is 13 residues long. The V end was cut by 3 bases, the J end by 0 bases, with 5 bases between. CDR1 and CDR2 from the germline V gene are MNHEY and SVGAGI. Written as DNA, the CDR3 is TGTGCCAGCAGTTATGACTACCAAGAGACCCAGTACTTC. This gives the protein CASSYDYQETQYF.

The DNA of the CDR3 is TGTGCCAGCAGCGTAGCTGGTCAGTACCCTCCCTACGAGCAGTACTTC. The encoded protein is CASSVAGQYPPYEQYF. V and J are TRBV9 and TRBJ2-7, with D uncertain. The V gene lost 0 bases and the J gene lost 2 bases, with 15 bases spanning the gap. Per the germline V gene, CDR1 is SGDLS and CDR2 is YYNGEE. CDR3 length equals 16 residues.

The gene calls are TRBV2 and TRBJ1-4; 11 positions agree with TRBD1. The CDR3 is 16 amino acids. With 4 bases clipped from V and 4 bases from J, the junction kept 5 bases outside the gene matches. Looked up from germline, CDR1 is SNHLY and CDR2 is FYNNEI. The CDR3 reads CASSGTGGADNEKLFF. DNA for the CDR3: TGTGCCAGCAGTGGGACAGGGGGCGCGGATAATGAAAAACTGTTTTTT.